Sequencing of this TCR beta chain was carried out in a study of T cell responses to AZD1222 COVID-19 vaccine. V was shortened by 0 bases and J by 0 bases, with 12 bases between the two germline ends. The germline CDR1 and CDR2 sequences are ENHRY and SYGVKD. CDR3 length: 18 amino acids. Some clones are missing from TCRdb's copy, which holds only in-frame ones; the method was immunoSEQ multiplex PCR. In the table there are approximately 89,000 clones, roughly 86% of which are singletons. Source: peripheral blood, taken 28 days after the second AZD1222 dose. The rearrangement links TRBV10-3 to TRBJ1-6; the D gene is possibly TRBD1 (6 bases). The receptor's source is an adult who received the AZD1222 COVID-19 vaccine. CDR3 in amino acids: CAISESGGRSSYNSPLHF. CDR3 DNA: TGTGCCATCAGTGAGTCGGGGGGCAGGAGCTCCTATAATTCACCCCTCCACTTT.